The rows below give T cell receptor beta chains drawn from one sample of a study of blood T cell repertoires in COVID-19. Data came from immunoSEQ multiplex PCR; TCRdb stores just in-frame clones and leaves some out. The sample lists about 180,000 clones, approximately 88% occurring once. Material: peripheral blood. All receptors derive from a woman under 40 with acute or convalescent COVID-19. The CDR3 runs from the conserved cysteine through the conserved F or W. Each record gives: D gene, clone size, J gene, V gene, CDR3 DNA, CDR3 protein. The D gene is left open where the match is weak. Clone size, where shown, is once, few, many, or a class for clones that have expanded.

.	.	TRBJ1-6	TRBV28	TGTGCCAGCAGTTTACTAGATAGTTTTTATAATTCACCCCTCCACTTT	CASSLLDSFYNSPLHF
.	.	TRBJ1-1	TRBV10-3	TGTGCCATCAGTGAGCAGGGAAACACTGAAGCTTTCTTT	CAISEQGNTEAFF
.	.	TRBJ1-5	TRBV21-1	TGTGCCAGCAGCAAAGGTGTGAGGACAAATCATCAGCCCCAGCATTTT	CASSKGVRTNHQPQHF
.	.	TRBJ2-5	TRBV9	TGTGCCAGCAGCGTAATGGGGGGCCAAGAGACCCAGTACTTC	CASSVMGGQETQYF
.	.	TRBJ2-2	TRBV7-2	TGTGCCAGCAGCTCTTTCGCTAGTACGAACACCGGGGAGCTGTTTTTT	CASSSFASTNTGELFF
.	.	TRBJ2-2	TRBV29-1	TGCAGCGTTGAGGGACATCTGGACGGGGAGCTGTTTTTT	CSVEGHLDGELFF
.	.	TRBJ2-3	TRBV6-1	TGTGCCAGCAGTGAGCAGTCGTTGGGCACAGATACGCAGTATTTT	CASSEQSLGTDTQYF
TRBD2	.	TRBJ2-3	TRBV7-2	TGTGCCAGCAGCTGGACTAGCGTAAGCACAGATACGCAGTATTTT	CASSWTSVSTDTQYF
TRBD1	.	TRBJ2-7	TRBV9	TGTGCCAGCAGCGTAGACGGGACAGGGGTTTACGAGCAGTACTTC	CASSVDGTGVYEQYF
.	.	TRBJ1-2	TRBV5-1	TGCGCCAGCAGCTTGAGGGAGCCCAACTATGGCTACACCTTC	CASSLREPNYGYTF
.	.	TRBJ2-1	TRBV6-1	TGTGCCAGCAGTGAAGCGGGCAGGGGGGATGAGCAGTTCTTC	CASSEAGRGDEQFF
TRBD2	.	TRBJ2-7	TRBV5-6	TGTGCCAGCAGCTTGTCGGGACTAGCGGGAGCTGGCGAGCAGTACTTC	CASSLSGLAGAGEQYF
.	.	TRBJ2-7	TRBV2	TGTGCCAGCAGTGAACTGGGAGTCACCGAGCAGTACTTC	CASSELGVTEQYF
.	.	TRBJ1-5	TRBV5-6	TGTGCCAGCAGCTTGGGTAACAATCAGCCCCAGCATTTT	CASSLGNNQPQHF
.	.	TRBJ1-4	TRBV6-5	TGTGCCAGCAGGCGGGGGGTTAATGAAAAACTGTTTTTT	CASRRGVNEKLFF
.	.	TRBJ2-1	TRBV3-1/TRBV3-2	TGTGCCAGCAGCCAAGACCTTAATTATTTTGAGCAGTTCTTC	CASSQDLNYFEQFF
.	.	TRBJ2-3	TRBV30	TGTGCCTGGAGTTCCCCAACTAGTCAGGCTTTCGGTACGCAGTATTTT	CAWSSPTSQAFGTQYF
.	.	TRBJ1-5	TRBV25-1	TGTGCCAGCAGTGAAAACGGGAATCAGCCCCAGCATTTT	CASSENGNQPQHF
TRBD1	once	TRBJ2-1	TRBV5-1	TGCGCCAGCAGCTCAGTGACAGGGGGGACTGAGCAGTTCTTC	CASSSVTGGTEQFF
TRBD1	.	TRBJ1-2	TRBV28	TGTGCCAGCAGTCCCCCTCACAGGGGGGATGGCTACACCTTC	CASSPPHRGDGYTF
.	once	TRBJ1-4	TRBV30	TGTGCCTGGAGTGCGGGACGGGAGGAAAAACTGTTTTTT	CAWSAGREEKLFF
.	.	TRBJ1-1	TRBV7-9	TGTGCCAGCAGCCTGAGTCGATTTGAAGCTTTCTTT	CASSLSRFEAFF
.	few	TRBJ1-4	TRBV7-8	TGTGCCAGCAGCTTAGCCCGGGATGAAAAACTGTTTTTT	CASSLARDEKLFF
TRBD1	.	TRBJ2-3	TRBV2	TGTGCCACGACAGGGGTTGGCCGGACAGATACGCAGTATTTT	CATTGVGRTDTQYF
TRBD2	.	TRBJ2-7	TRBV27	TGTGCCAGCAGTTTCTCGGGACTAGTTTTCTACGAGCAGTACTTC	CASSFSGLVFYEQYF
TRBD2	.	TRBJ2-2	TRBV28	TGTGCCAGCAGTTTATGGAGACTAGCGGGAGCTGGTGGGGAGCTGTTTTTT	CASSLWRLAGAGGELFF
.	.	TRBJ2-7	TRBV20-1	TGCAGTGCTAGTGGGGGGAGGACCTACGAGCAGTACTTC	CSASGGRTYEQYF
.	.	TRBJ2-5	TRBV5-1	TGCGCCAGCAGCTCCGGAGGGCCGGTCCAAGAGACCCAGTACTTC	CASSSGGPVQETQYF
.	.	TRBJ1-1	TRBV6-6	TGTGCCAGCATACGGGAGATTGGTACTGAAGCTTTCTTT	CASIREIGTEAFF
TRBD2	.	TRBJ2-1	TRBV10-3	TGTGCCATCAGTGACTCTAGCGGGTTTTACAATGAGCAGTTCTTC	CAISDSSGFYNEQFF
TRBD2	once	TRBJ2-3	TRBV28	TGTGCCATCCCGGGGGGGGCTTTAGATACGCAGTATTTT	CAIPGGALDTQYF
.	.	TRBJ2-5	TRBV11-2	TGTGCCAGCAGCTTAAATAGAGAGACCCAGTACTTC	CASSLNRETQYF
.	once	TRBJ1-2	TRBV4-2	TGTGCCAGCAGCCAAGATGGATGGCGTTGGAGGTATGGCTACACCTTC	CASSQDGWRWRYGYTF
TRBD1	.	TRBJ1-1	TRBV18	TGTGCCAGCTCACCGGACAGGATGAACACTGAAGCTTTCTTT	CASSPDRMNTEAFF
.	.	TRBJ2-1	TRBV12-5	TGTGCTAGTGGTTCCCCTAGGAGGGCCCGAGACTATGAGCAGTTCTTC	CASGSPRRARDYEQFF
.	few	TRBJ2-5	TRBV7-9	TGTGCCAGCAGCTTAGACAGGGCCAAAGAGACCCAGTACTTC	CASSLDRAKETQYF
TRBD2	.	TRBJ2-1	TRBV27	TGTGCCAGCAGTTTATCCCTCGGACTAGCGGACTACAATGAGCAGTTCTTC	CASSLSLGLADYNEQFF
.	.	TRBJ1-1	TRBV27	TGTGCCAGCAGTTTACAGGAGGGAAGCACTGAAGCTTTCTTT	CASSLQEGSTEAFF
.	.	TRBJ1-2	TRBV6-5	TGTGCCAGCAGTCGGACAGCTAACTATGGCTACACCTTC	CASSRTANYGYTF
.	.	TRBJ2-7	TRBV6-5	TGTGCCAGCAGTTCTCACGAGCAGTACTTC	CASSSHEQYF
TRBD2	once	TRBJ2-3	TRBV30	TGTGCCTGGAGTGTCTCGCGGGAGCTCGCAGATACGCAGTATTTT	CAWSVSRELADTQYF
TRBD1	.	TRBJ2-1	TRBV20-1	TGCAGTGCTAGTACCCCGGGACAGGTAATCAATGAGCAGTTCTTC	CSASTPGQVINEQFF
.	.	TRBJ2-1	TRBV3-1/TRBV3-2	TGTGCCAGCAGCCAACCATCTAGGGGTCGTGAGCAGTTCTTC	CASSQPSRGREQFF
TRBD2	.	TRBJ2-7	TRBV5-1	TGCGCCACCCCCGTGACTAGCGGGAGATACGAGCAGTACTTC	CATPVTSGRYEQYF
.	.	TRBJ2-1	TRBV6-1	TGTGCCAGCAGTGAAATGGGACTTAGCGGCCATGAGCAGTTCTTC	CASSEMGLSGHEQFF
.	once	TRBJ1-3	TRBV6-1	TGTGCCAGCAGTGAACGGCGGATCTCTGGAAACACCATATATTTT	CASSERRISGNTIYF
.	.	TRBJ2-2	TRBV5-5	TGTGCCAGCAGCTTGGGTCTCTCTGGGGAGCTGTTTTTT	CASSLGLSGELFF
.	.	TRBJ2-3	TRBV7-8	TGTGCCAGCAGCGAAGCGGATACGCAGTATTTT	CASSEADTQYF
.	.	TRBJ1-3	TRBV4-1	TGCGCCAGCAGCCATTTTAGCTCTGGAAACACCATATATTTT	CASSHFSSGNTIYF
.	.	TRBJ1-5	TRBV28	TGTGCCAGCAGTTCCAATCTCGGGAAGCCCCAGCATTTT	CASSSNLGKPQHF
.	.	TRBJ2-3	TRBV5-1	TGCGCCAGCAGCGCCCCGCGTATCACAGATACGCAGTATTTT	CASSAPRITDTQYF
TRBD1	.	TRBJ2-5	TRBV20-1	TGCAGTGCTAGTATAAACAGGGGCGCAGGGACCCAGTACTTC	CSASINRGAGTQYF
.	once	TRBJ2-7	TRBV19	TGTGCCATTAAACGGGGGTCTCGAGAGCAGTACTTC	CAIKRGSREQYF
.	.	TRBJ2-3	TRBV7-9	TGTGCCAGCGGGACATCATTAGATACGCAGTATTTT	CASGTSLDTQYF
TRBD2	.	TRBJ2-5	TRBV2	TGTGCCAGCAATAGAGAGCGGGAGGGCCCCTTGGGGACCCAGTACTTC	CASNREREGPLGTQYF